These T cell receptor beta chains were read from a single sample in a study of cytomegalovirus exposure and HLA in healthy donors. Sequencing used immunoSEQ multiplex PCR; TCRdb keeps in-frame clones, though not all of them. The table lists 200,000 or so clones, 77% of them singletons. Sample: PBMCs. Receptors originate from a woman aged 25 to 45 in good health and CMV-seropositive. Each CDR3 is given with its conserved first and last residue. D genes are given only for firm matches.

TRBV7-2	-	TRBJ2-7	CASSISHGLYEQYF
TRBV7-2	-	TRBJ2-3	CASSLEGGGRTDTQYF
TRBV11-3	TRBD1	TRBJ2-1	CASSFGTGVYNEQFF
TRBV10-3	TRBD2	TRBJ2-7	CAISEPGGTSDYEQYF
TRBV7-2	-	TRBJ2-3	CASSLRDNTQYF
TRBV2	-	-	CASSEAGQGQNEQYF
TRBV6-6	TRBD1	TRBJ1-1	CASVGTGVSWETEAFF
TRBV11-2	TRBD2	TRBJ2-1	CASSPGTSGSTEQFF
TRBV6-1	-	TRBJ1-1	CASSDWGLATEAFF
TRBV11-3	TRBD1	TRBJ2-2	CASSLGQGAGELFF
TRBV29-1	-	TRBJ2-1	CSFSSSPDYNEQFF
TRBV5-1	-	TRBJ2-7	CASSFGGGQGYEQYF
TRBV6-5	-	TRBJ1-1	CASSYLRDTEAFF
TRBV7-2	-	TRBJ1-5	CASSPSLREQPQHF
TRBV28	-	TRBJ2-7	CASSHPRAVEQYF
TRBV7-2	TRBD1	TRBJ2-7	CASSLVTGTGGMIYEQYF
TRBV27	-	TRBJ2-4	CASSRTGRNIQYF
TRBV28	TRBD2	TRBJ2-7	CASSLGGGSYEQYF